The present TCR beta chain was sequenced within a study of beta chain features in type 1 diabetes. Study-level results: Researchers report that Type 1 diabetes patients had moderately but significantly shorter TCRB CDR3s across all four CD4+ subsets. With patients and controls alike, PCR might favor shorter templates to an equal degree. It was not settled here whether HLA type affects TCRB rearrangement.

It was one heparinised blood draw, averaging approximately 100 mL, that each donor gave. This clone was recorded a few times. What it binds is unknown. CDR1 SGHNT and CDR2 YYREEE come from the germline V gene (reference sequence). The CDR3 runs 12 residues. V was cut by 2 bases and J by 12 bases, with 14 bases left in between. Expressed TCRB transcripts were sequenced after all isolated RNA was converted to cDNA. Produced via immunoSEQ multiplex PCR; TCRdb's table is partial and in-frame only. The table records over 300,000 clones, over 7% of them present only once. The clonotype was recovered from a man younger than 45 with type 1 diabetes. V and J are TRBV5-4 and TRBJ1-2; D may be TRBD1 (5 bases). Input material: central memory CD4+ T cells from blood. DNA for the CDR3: TGTGCCAGCAGCTTTGGACTTCAGGACAACACCTTC. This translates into CASSFGLQDNTF.